Each of the 21 T cell receptor beta chains below was sequenced from the same sample in a study of blood T cell repertoires in COVID-19 (dated by TCRdb to between 2020 and 2021). Libraries were built with the immunoSEQ multiplex PCR assay. The clones in this table, taken by TCRdb from immuneACCESS, are in-frame only. Not every clone is retained; where verified, under half of the shortfall comes from an unresolved V gene, and the cause of the rest is unknown. In all, the sample holds about 230,000 clones, and around 78% of those were seen once. The ten largest clones capture 2.6% of the sample. Sequenced material: peripheral blood. Every receptor here comes from a woman between 65 and 79 years old with active or convalescent COVID-19.

J is TRBJ1-1 and V is TRBV2, with 9 bases aligning to TRBD1. Germline CDR1 reads SNHLY; CDR2 reads FYNNEI. With V trimmed by 7 bases and J by 8 bases, 11 bases remained unmatched. The CDR3 is made up of 14 amino acids. CDR3 DNA: TGTGCCAGCATCAATCCGGGACAGGGAGCCGAAGCTTTCTTT. Translated: CASINPGQGAEAFF.

The V and J genes are TRBV11-2 and TRBJ1-6; possible D gene TRBD1, 6 bases. Trimming shortened V by 3 bases and J by 7 bases, and 16 bases separated the two germline ends. CDR3 length equals 16 residues. Looked up from germline, CDR1 is SGHAT and CDR2 is FQNNGV. The CDR3 sequence: CASSFGGHLDNSPLHF. The CDR3 nucleotides are TGTGCCAGCAGCTTCGGGGGGCATTTAGACAATTCACCCCTCCACTTT. The full variable domain, in which reference TRBV11-2 and TRBJ1-6 provide the parts outside the CDR3, is EAGVAQSPRYKIIEKRQSVAFWCNPISGHATLYWYQQILGQGPKLLIQFQNNGVVDDSQLPKDRFSAERLKGVDSTLKIQPAKLEDSAVYLCASSFGGHLDNSPLHFGNGTRLTVT.

The chain couples TRBV18 to TRBJ2-1, with D maybe TRBD1 (7 bases). This CDR3 region has 16 residues. CDR1 and CDR2 (germline): KGHSH, LQKENI. Trimming cost V 0 bases and J 7 bases, with 16 bases left between them. The CDR3 region is CASSPPQGGAGNEQFF. In DNA, the CDR3 is TGTGCCAGCTCACCACCGCAAGGGGGCGCGGGGAATGAGCAGTTCTTC.

The V call is TRBV10-2, the J call TRBJ2-7, with 13 bases matching TRBD2. The CDR3 has 14 residues. Germline V gene sequence: CDR1 WSHSY, CDR2 SAAADI. J lost 5 bases, V lost 7 bases, and 5 bases had no gene match. The chain's CDR3 is CASTTSGRANEQYF. The CDR3 nucleotides read TGCGCCAGCACCACTAGCGGGAGGGCTAACGAGCAGTACTTC.

The J gene is TRBJ2-1, the V gene TRBV30, with 7 positions matching TRBD1. Germline V gene lookup returns CDR1 GTSNPN and CDR2 SVGIG (reference sequence). The CDR3 runs to 17 residues. The ends lost 3 bases at V and 0 bases at J; junction bases unmatched: 11. The CDR3, as DNA: TGTGCCTGGAGGGGACCAGGTGCAGGGGGCTCCTACAATGAGCAGTTCTTC. Residues: CAWRGPGAGGSYNEQFF.

This chain uses TRBV5-1 with TRBJ2-3, with 7 positions matching TRBD2. With 7 bases clipped from V and 0 bases from J, the junction kept 5 bases outside the gene matches. The germline CDR1 and CDR2 sequences are SGHRS and YFSETQ. The CDR3 spans 14 residues. CDR3: CASLKAGSTDTQYF. CDR3 bases: TGCGCCAGCCTTAAAGCGGGGAGCACAGATACGCAGTATTTT. Filled out from reference TRBV5-1 and TRBJ2-3, the complete variable domain reads KAGVTQTPRYLIKTRGQQVTLSCSPISGHRSVSWYQQTPGQGLQFLFEYFSETQRNKGNFPGRFSGRQFSNSRSEMNVSTLELGDSALYLCASLKAGSTDTQYFGPGTRLTVL.

This CDR3 reads CASSLISADTQYF. The CDR3 DNA reads TGTGCCAGCAGCTTGATTAGCGCAGATACGCAGTATTTT. This chain connects TRBV5-8 to TRBJ2-3, with a weak D call TRBD2 (5 bases). The ends were cut back, 1 base at V and 4 bases at J, with 7 bases in the middle. Germline V CDR1 and CDR2: SGHTS, YDEGEE. CDR3 length equals 13 residues.

This clone was seen a few times. This chain joins TRBV19 and TRBJ1-5; tentatively, D is TRBD1 (5 bases). The germline V gene has CDR1 LNHDA and CDR2 SQIVND (reference sequence). V was shortened by 3 bases and J by 4 bases, with 10 bases between the two germline ends. This CDR3 has 14 amino acids. Here the CDR3 reads CASSMKGLNQPQHF. CDR3 DNA: TGTGCCAGTAGTATGAAGGGGTTAAATCAGCCCCAGCATTTT.

The rearrangement uses TRBV4-1 and TRBJ2-7, with D maybe TRBD1 (6 bases). V lost 6 bases and J lost 2, with 8 bases in between. Germline values: CDR1 MGHRA, CDR2 YSYEKL. CDR3 length: 12 residues. CDR3 nucleotide sequence: TGCGCCAGCAGAGGGGACACCTACGAGCAGTACTTC. This gives the protein CASRGDTYEQYF.

J is TRBJ1-1 and V is TRBV30; D is unclear. Trimming shortened V by 5 bases and J by 1 base, and 14 bases separated the two germline ends. This CDR3 has 14 amino acids. Germline V gene sequence: CDR1 GTSNPN, CDR2 SVGIG (reference sequence). The CDR3: CAWHRGLQNTEAFF. DNA for the CDR3: TGTGCCTGGCACAGAGGGCTGCAGAACACTGAAGCTTTCTTT.

This CDR3 is CASREGVGYTF. The CDR3 nucleotides read TGTGCCAGCAGAGAGGGGGTAGGCTACACCTTC. V usage is TRBV12-3 or TRBV12-4 and J usage is TRBJ1-2, with D perhaps TRBD1 (6 bases). The CDR3 is 11 amino acids. V lost 6 bases, J lost 8 bases, and 10 bases lay in between.

V usage is TRBV30 and J usage is TRBJ1-5, with 7 bases lining up with TRBD1. V was pared by 1 base and J by 7 bases, with 10 bases of the junction left unmatched. The CDR3 spans 15 residues. Germline CDR1 and CDR2: GTSNPN and SVGIG (reference sequence). Here the CDR3 reads CAWSARQGNGQPQHF. As DNA, the CDR3 is TGTGCCTGGAGTGCCCGACAGGGTAATGGACAGCCCCAGCATTTT.

Comment on this clone: Other DNA variants within this sample encode the same CDR3. This chain connects TRBV11-2 to TRBJ2-1; D gene ambiguous. V lost 0 bases and J lost 0, with 6 bases in between. CDR1 is SGHAT and CDR2 is FQNNGV in the germline V gene. The CDR3 loop spans 15 amino acids. In DNA, the CDR3 is TGTGCCAGCAGCTTAGATCTTAGCTCCTACAATGAGCAGTTCTTC. Translation: CASSLDLSSYNEQFF.

This chain links TRBV28 with TRBJ1-2; TRBD1 might be the D (5 bases). The CDR3 consists of 11 residues. Trimming removed 11 bases at V and 4 bases at J, with 11 bases between. Germline-derived CDR1 and CDR2 are MDHEN and SYDVKM. CDR3 residues: CAQGGSYGYTF. CDR3 DNA: TGTGCCCAGGGAGGGAGCTATGGCTACACCTTC.

The V and J genes are TRBV6-2 or TRBV6-3 and TRBJ2-7; possible D gene TRBD1, 7 bases. The V end lost 2 bases, the J end lost 2 bases, and 13 bases lay between the germline ends. This CDR3 is 15 amino acids long. The germline V gene encodes CDR1 MNHEY and CDR2 SVGEGT. CDR3 nucleotides: TGTGCCAGCAGTTACCGACAGGGAGGAACCTACGAGCAGTACTTC. It specifies CASSYRQGGTYEQYF.

This chain connects TRBV4-1 to TRBJ2-2, with 10 positions matching TRBD2. Unmatched junction bases numbered 6, after V lost 2 bases and J lost 0 bases. This CDR3 has 18 amino acids. Germline CDR1 MGHRA, CDR2 YSYEKL. The CDR3 region is CASSQRTSGASNTGELFF. The CDR3 DNA reads as TGCGCCAGCAGCCAAAGGACTAGCGGAGCTTCGAACACCGGGGAGCTGTTTTTT.

The chain joins TRBV5-1 to TRBJ2-5, with D perhaps TRBD1 (6 bases). Trimming cost V 0 bases and J 0 bases, with 12 bases left between them. This CDR3 is 16 amino acids long. Germline V gene data show CDR1 as SGHRS and CDR2 as YFSETQ. DNA for the CDR3: TGCGCCAGCAGCTTGGCCCTCAGGGGCTACCAAGAGACCCAGTACTTC. This sequence encodes CASSLALRGYQETQYF.

The gene calls are TRBV30 and TRBJ1-2; D is ambiguous. The germline V and J ends were trimmed by 2 bases and 3 bases, with 16 bases remaining between them. The germline CDR1 and CDR2 sequences are GTSNPN and SVGIG (reference sequence). CDR3 length: 15 amino acids. The CDR3 DNA reads as TGTGCCTGGAGTATGACCCCCGGGAGTTACTATGGCTACACCTTC. Translating it yields CAWSMTPGSYYGYTF.

The chain carries TRBV27 and TRBJ2-7, with unresolved D. The CDR3 is 12 amino acids. Between the trimmed V and J ends, which lost 5 bases and 0 bases, there was a span of 5 bases. Per germline, CDR1 MNHEY and CDR2 SMNVEV (reference sequence). DNA of the CDR3: TGTGCCAGCAGTATGAGCTCCTACGAGCAGTACTTC. It specifies CASSMSSYEQYF.

As DNA, the CDR3 is TGTGCCACCAGGACAGGGTACCACACTGAAGCTTTCTTT. Its translation is CATRTGYHTEAFF. The V gene is TRBV24-1, the J gene TRBJ1-1; 7 positions match TRBD1. The CDR3 contains 13 residues. The V and J ends lost 7 bases and 3 bases, in that order; junction bases with no gene match: 4. Germline CDR1 KGHDR, CDR2 SFDVKD.

V and J are TRBV30 and TRBJ2-5; tentatively, D is TRBD2 (6 bases). Deletions cut 0 bases from V and 7 bases from J, with 9 bases between. Looked up from germline, CDR1 is GTSNPN and CDR2 is SVGIG (reference sequence). The CDR3 has 12 residues. In nucleotides, the CDR3 is TGTGCCTGGAGTGTAGGAGGGGTGACCCAGTACTTC. It encodes CAWSVGGVTQYF.